The 24 T cell receptor beta chains presented below share a single source sample, sequenced in a study of T cell responses to AZD1222 COVID-19 vaccine. Profiling relied on immunoSEQ multiplex PCR, and the TCRdb table lists in-frame clones only, not all of them. The sample lists around 160,000 clones; around 91% were seen once. Sequencing was performed on peripheral blood, taken on day 0 of AZD1222 vaccination. These receptors originate from an adult in good health.

V gene TRBV7-2 combines with J gene TRBJ1-2; D is undetermined. This CDR3 is built from 16 residues. V gave up 0 bases and J gave up 4 bases, with 15 bases separating them. Germline V gene data show CDR1 as SGHTA and CDR2 as FQGNSA. The CDR3 DNA sequence: TGTGCCAGCAGCTTAGCTTATTCTACTTCGGCCTATGGCTACACCTTC. It encodes CASSLAYSTSAYGYTF.

The rearrangement links TRBV19 to TRBJ2-3, with TRBD2 matching 11 bases. Germline CDR1 and CDR2: LNHDA and SQIVND (reference sequence). After removal of 6 bases from V and 7 bases from J, the junction contained 9 bases not matched to a gene. CDR3 length: 15 amino acids. CDR3 in amino acids: CASSPLAGGGNTQYF. For the CDR3, the DNA is TGTGCCAGTAGCCCCCTAGCGGGAGGAGGAAATACGCAGTATTTT.

The V gene is TRBV18, the J gene TRBJ2-2; D ambiguous. Deletions cut 8 bases from V and 0 bases from J, with 10 bases between. Germline CDR1 and CDR2: KGHSH and LQKENI. The CDR3 sequence is 14 residues long. CDR3 bases: TGTGCCAGCACCCAGGCTACGAACACCGGGGAGCTGTTTTTT. This translates into CASTQATNTGELFF.

This chain connects TRBV13 to TRBJ1-6; TRBD1 agrees at 7 bases. Germline V gene sequence: CDR1 PRHDT, CDR2 FYEKMQ (reference sequence). V trimming: 4 bases; J trimming: 10 bases; junction bases outside the gene matches: 7. This CDR3 is built from 14 residues. CDR3 protein: CASSSRDRDSPLHF. The CDR3 DNA sequence: TGTGCCAGCAGCTCCCGGGACAGAGACTCACCCCTCCACTTT.

V is TRBV7-9 and J is TRBJ2-7; tentatively, D is TRBD1 (5 bases). The CDR3 runs to 15 residues. From germline, CDR1 is SEHNR and CDR2 FQNEAQ (reference sequence). The V end lost 4 bases, the J end lost 3 bases, and 16 bases lay between the germline ends. The CDR3 DNA follows: TGTGCCAGCAGCTCCCAGGGTACAACAAGCTACGAGCAGTACTTC. This gives the protein CASSSQGTTSYEQYF.

J is TRBJ1-1 and V is TRBV7-9, with a possible D match to TRBD1 (6 bases). The CDR3 consists of 12 residues. V was pared by 5 bases and J by 6 bases, with 10 bases between. Germline V gene sequence: CDR1 SEHNR, CDR2 FQNEAQ (reference sequence). CDR3 loop: CASSTDSPEAFF. CDR3 sequence (DNA): TGTGCCAGCAGCACGGACAGCCCTGAAGCTTTCTTT.

V and J are TRBV9 and TRBJ1-1; 10 nucleotides align to TRBD1. J lost 4 bases, V lost 3 bases, and 3 bases had no gene match. The CDR3 totals 14 residues. CDR1 and CDR2 from the germline V gene are SGDLS and YYNGEE. The CDR3 DNA reads TGTGCCAGCAGCGGACGGGACAGGGGCACTGAAGCTTTCTTT. This translates into CASSGRDRGTEAFF.

This clone was counted only a few times. V and J are TRBV6-2 or TRBV6-3 and TRBJ1-1, with D unclear. This CDR3 has 16 residues. Trimming removed 3 bases at V and 3 bases at J, with 17 bases between. Per germline, CDR1 MNHEY and CDR2 SVGEGT. CDR3 protein: CASSYSAGRVYTEAFF. The CDR3 DNA reads TGTGCCAGCAGTTATTCCGCGGGGAGAGTCTACACTGAAGCTTTCTTT.

This chain connects TRBV28 to TRBJ2-5; 9 bases are a match to TRBD2. Looked up from germline, CDR1 is MDHEN and CDR2 is SYDVKM. With V trimmed by 6 bases and J by 2 bases, 4 bases remained unmatched. The CDR3 sequence is 14 residues long. The CDR3 is CASRPGLAQETQYF. Here the CDR3 DNA reads TGTGCCAGCAGACCTGGACTAGCGCAAGAGACCCAGTACTTC.

This clone appeared once. The CDR3 loop reads CASSQVRGETQYF. The CDR3 nucleotides are TGTGCCAGCAGCCAGGTCAGGGGAGAGACCCAGTACTTC. The rearrangement joins TRBV3-1 (or the pseudogene TRBV3-2) to TRBJ2-5, with D possibly matching TRBD1 (6 bases). CDR1 and CDR2 from the germline V gene are LGHDT and YNNKEL (reference sequence). V lost 3 bases, J lost 4 bases, and 9 bases lay in between. The CDR3 sequence is 13 residues long.

This clone was seen only once. The chain uses TRBV29-1 and TRBJ2-7, with 7 bases aligning to TRBD2. This CDR3 has 14 residues. The V and J ends lost 4 bases and 7 bases, in that order; junction bases with no gene match: 13. Germline V lookup: CDR1 SQVTM, CDR2 ANQGSEA. Written as DNA, the CDR3 is TGCAGCGTTGGGGGACTACCGATGCCGGGGGAGCAGTACTTC. Translated: CSVGGLPMPGEQYF.

The chain uses TRBV7-6 and TRBJ2-2, with D perhaps matching TRBD2 (5 bases). Trimming removed 4 bases at V and 1 base at J, with 7 bases between. The germline gives CDR1 SGHVS, CDR2 FNYEAQ. CDR3 length: 14 amino acids. This chain's CDR3 is CASSSDWNTGELFF. As DNA, the CDR3 is TGTGCCAGCAGCTCGGACTGGAACACCGGGGAGCTGTTTTTT. The whole variable domain, filled in from reference TRBV7-6 and TRBJ2-2, reads GAGVSQSPRYKVTKRGQDVALRCDPISGHVSLYWYRQALGQGPEFLTYFNYEAQQDKSGLPNDRFSAERPEGSISTLTIQRTEQRDSAMYRCASSSDWNTGELFFGEGSRLTVL.

V and J are TRBV4-3 and TRBJ2-2, with D tentatively TRBD2 (6 bases). The CDR3 has 15 residues. Trimming cost V 0 bases and J 4 bases, with 9 bases left between them. Germline V lookup: CDR1 LGHNA, CDR2 YSLEER. The chain's CDR3 is CASSQERGSTGELFF. The CDR3 bases are TGCGCCAGCAGCCAAGAGCGGGGCTCCACCGGGGAGCTGTTTTTT.

The J gene is TRBJ2-1, the V gene TRBV18; D possibly corresponds to TRBD2 (7 bases). The V gene's germline CDR1 is KGHSH and CDR2 LQKENI. Trimming stripped 3 bases from V and 8 bases from J, with 17 bases between. The CDR3 has 15 residues. The CDR3 here is CASSPGGGGFYEQFF. The CDR3 region has the DNA TGTGCCAGCTCACCCGGAGGGGGGGGCTTCTATGAGCAGTTCTTC.

This rearrangement joins TRBV9 to TRBJ2-3; D unclear. The CDR3 is 14 residues long. Trimming left V 0 bases short and J 2 bases short, with 7 bases between. Germline CDR1 reads SGDLS; CDR2 reads YYNGEE. CDR3 sequence (DNA): TGTGCCAGCAGCGTAGGCTGGGACACAGATACGCAGTATTTT. As protein: CASSVGWDTDTQYF.

V usage is TRBV19 and J usage is TRBJ2-5; 10 nucleotides match TRBD2. Trimming took 5 bases from V and 6 from J; bases not matched to a gene: 9. This CDR3 comprises 15 residues. CDR1 and CDR2 (germline): LNHDA, SQIVND (reference sequence). CDR3 nucleotide sequence: TGTGCCAGTAGTTTGGCTAGCGGGGGAGGCCAGACCCAGTACTTC. Amino acids: CASSLASGGGQTQYF. The whole variable domain, filled in from reference TRBV19 and TRBJ2-5, reads DGGITQSPKYLFRKEGQNVTLSCEQNLNHDAMYWYRQDPGQGLRLIYYSQIVNDFQKGDIAEGYSVSREKKESFPLTVTSAQKNPTAFYLCASSLASGGGQTQYFGPGTRLLVL.

The chain uses TRBV13 and TRBJ1-3, with D perhaps TRBD1 (5 bases). Germline V gene data show CDR1 as PRHDT and CDR2 as FYEKMQ (reference sequence). There are 15 residues in the CDR3. The V gene lost 5 bases and the J gene lost 1 base, with 12 bases spanning the gap. CDR3 sequence reads: CASSRRAGSGNTIYF. The CDR3 nucleotides read TGTGCCAGCAGCAGGAGGGCAGGGTCTGGAAACACCATATATTTT. The variable domain in full, with the rest retrieved from reference TRBV13 and TRBJ1-3, is AAGVIQSPRHLIKEKRETATLKCYPIPRHDTVYWYQQGPGQDPQFLISFYEKMQSDKGSIPDRFSAQQFSDYHSELNMSSLELGDSALYFCASSRRAGSGNTIYFGEGSWLTVV.

V usage is TRBV3-1 (or the pseudogene TRBV3-2) and J usage is TRBJ2-1, with D possibly TRBD2 on 6 matching bases. Germline CDR1 LGHDT, CDR2 YNNKEL (reference sequence). The V and J ends lost 0 bases and 5 bases respectively, with 17 bases between them. The CDR3 spans 17 residues. DNA of the CDR3: TGTGCCAGCAGCCAAGACTCTCCTCTAGCGCTCAACAATGAGCAGTTCTTC. As protein: CASSQDSPLALNNEQFF.

The chain combines TRBV29-1 with TRBJ2-1; D perhaps matches TRBD1 (6 bases). There are 13 residues in the CDR3. The V gene's germline CDR1 is SQVTM and CDR2 ANQGSEA. Trimming pared 7 bases from V and 6 bases from J, leaving 16 bases between. As DNA, the CDR3 is TGCAGCGCCATACAGGGAAATAGCAATGAGCAGTTCTTC. It codes for CSAIQGNSNEQFF.

The chain has TRBV6-5 and TRBJ1-2; 7 nucleotides line up with TRBD1. The length of the CDR3 is 13 residues. The germline CDR1 and CDR2 sequences are MNHEY and SVGAGI. V trimming: 7 bases; J trimming: 6 bases; junction bases outside the gene matches: 8. The CDR3 sequence is CASTTGTINGYTF. The CDR3 DNA reads TGTGCCAGCACGACAGGGACCATAAATGGCTACACCTTC.

This chain links TRBV7-9 with TRBJ2-1; TRBD1 is a possible D gene (5 bases). The CDR3 has 13 residues. V lost 1 base and J lost 6, with 7 bases in between. Germline V lookup: CDR1 SEHNR, CDR2 FQNEAQ (reference sequence). CDR3 sequence reads: CASSLGDSNEQFF. In DNA, the CDR3 is TGTGCCAGCAGCTTAGGAGACAGCAATGAGCAGTTCTTC.

The chain has TRBV2 and TRBJ2-1; no definite D call. This CDR3 is 12 amino acids long. Trimming shortened V by 6 bases and J by 6 bases, and 9 bases separated the two germline ends. The V gene's germline CDR1 is SNHLY and CDR2 FYNNEI. CDR3 sequence (DNA): TGTGCCAGCAGGTGGCAGCCCAATGAGCAGTTCTTC. It yields the protein CASRWQPNEQFF.

This rearrangement joins TRBV7-2 to TRBJ2-7, with D possibly matching TRBD2 (6 bases). Germline CDR1 reads SGHTA; CDR2 reads FQGNSA. The CDR3 sequence is 14 residues long. V was clipped by 4 bases and J by 0 bases, with 10 bases between them. CDR3 in DNA: TGTGCCAGCAGCTCACGGGGGAGCTCCTACGAGCAGTACTTC. Protein: CASSSRGSSYEQYF.

This chain joins TRBV6-1 and TRBJ2-1, with D possibly being TRBD2 (6 bases). The CDR3 covers 15 residues. Germline CDR1 reads MNHNS; CDR2 reads SASEGT. Trimming stripped 3 bases from V and 3 bases from J, with 12 bases between. CDR3 in amino acids: CASSDMVGGYNEQFF. CDR3 DNA: TGTGCCAGCAGTGACATGGTGGGGGGCTACAATGAGCAGTTCTTC.